This T cell receptor (beta chain) was captured in a study of PD-L1 blockade in urothelial cancer. The repertoire was sequenced with immunoSEQ multiplex PCR; TCRdb's copy has only in-frame clones and lacks some. The data contain approximately 91,000 clones, roughly 83% of them singletons. The V end lost 7 bases, the J end lost 6 bases, and 22 bases lay between the germline ends. In germline, CDR1 is SNHLY, CDR2 FYNNEI. This CDR3 spans 15 amino acids. Time point defined: peripheral blood 6 weeks after treatment start. This TCR derives from a man in his 70s with urothelial cancer. The source was PBMCs, collected around atezolizumab (anti-PD-L1) treatment. The chain links TRBV2 to TRBJ2-7; tentative D call: TRBD2 (5 bases). DNA for the CDR3: TGTGCCAGCACCCTGGGCGGGTCCCGGCAGGCCGAGCAGTACTTC. Protein: CASTLGGSRQAEQYF.